This T cell receptor beta chain is from a study of blood T cell repertoires in COVID-19. Study information: Some COVID-19 samples were acute and others convalescent; all came from the United States, Italy and Spain. The analysed material was cDNA or gDNA that came from T cells, B-cell-depleted T cells, or PBMCs.

In germline, CDR1 is LGHNA, CDR2 YNFKEQ. The CDR3 has 16 residues. V was shortened by 2 bases and J by 6 bases, with 16 bases between the two germline ends. Authors' data handling: Reference gene primer amplification yielded estimated nucleated cell counts. Libraries were prepared by immunoSEQ multiplex PCR; TCRdb keeps only in-frame clonotypes and omits some of them. That table furnishes V, J and clone size, whereas the DNA furnished D and trimming. Among roughly 7,500 clones listed, around 79% were seen once. Sequenced sample: peripheral blood. The rearrangement links TRBV4-2 to TRBJ2-2; a possible D gene is TRBD2 (6 bases). The sequence was obtained from a human donor in a cohort sampled during active COVID-19. The CDR3 protein is CASSQSGPEDPGELFF. In DNA form, the CDR3 reads TGTGCCAGCAGCCAAAGCGGGCCTGAGGACCCCGGGGAGCTGTTTTTT.